A selection of T cell receptor beta chains follows, all from one sample in a study of radiotherapy plus CTLA-4 blockade in lung cancer. Clones were read by immunoSEQ multiplex PCR, and TCRdb kept only the in-frame ones, dropping some. The table lists about 97,000 clones, 65% to 85% of them singletons. The sample consisted of peripheral blood, taken from a patient treated with radiotherapy plus ipilimumab. The receptors shown here come from a human donor with non-small cell lung cancer who had a partial response to radiotherapy plus ipilimumab. Some clones in this sample may be carry-over from other donors' samples. Each CDR3 is given with its conserved first and last residue. The D gene is left open where the match is weak. Clone size, where shown, is once, few, many, or a class for clones that have expanded.

d_call,v_call,clone_size,j_call,cdr3_nt,cdr3_aa
TRBD2,TRBV29-1,NA,TRBJ2-1,TGCAGCGTTGACTGGCTAGCGGGAGTGTTAGGGCAGTTCTTC,CSVDWLAGVLGQFF
NA,TRBV4-2,few,TRBJ1-2,TGTGCCAGCAGCCAACTGACAGAGTCCTATGGCTACACCTTC,CASSQLTESYGYTF
TRBD1,TRBV28,NA,TRBJ2-5,TGTGCCAGCAGTTCGGACTGGGACAGTACAGAAGAGACCCAGTACTTC,CASSSDWDSTEETQYF
NA,TRBV27,NA,TRBJ1-5,TGTGCCAGCAGTATAAAAGGACAGCTTAGCAATCAGCCCCAGCATTTT,CASSIKGQLSNQPQHF
TRBD2,TRBV27,NA,TRBJ2-3,TGTGCCAGCAGTTTATCGTATCGTCCCCGGGGGGACGGCACAGATACGCAGTATTTT,CASSLSYRPRGDGTDTQYF
TRBD1,TRBV7-8,NA,TRBJ1-1,TGTGCCAGCAGCTTAAGACAGGGGTTAACTGAAGCTTTCTTT,CASSLRQGLTEAFF
TRBD2,TRBV19,few,TRBJ2-1,TGTGCCAGTAGTCCCCTAGCGGGCGGTGAGCAGTTCTTC,CASSPLAGGEQFF
NA,TRBV29-1,NA,TRBJ2-5,TGCAGCGTTGTCGAAAGTGCAGGGGCGATTCGGGAGACCCAGTACTTC,CSVVESAGAIRETQYF
NA,TRBV28,NA,TRBJ2-3,TGTGCCAGCAGGGCTGAAGCGGATACGCAGTATTTT,CASRAEADTQYF
NA,TRBV28,few,TRBJ2-7,TGTGCCAGCAGTCCTTTCGGAAGGGGGAGCTCCTACGAGCAGTACTTC,CASSPFGRGSSYEQYF
NA,TRBV5-1,NA,TRBJ2-5,TGCGCCAGCAGCTTGGCAGGCCGGCTCACTGAGACCCAGTACTTC,CASSLAGRLTETQYF
NA,TRBV19,NA,TRBJ2-5,TGTGCCACCCTGGACACGGAGGGACGACAAGAGACCCAGTACTTC,CATLDTEGRQETQYF
NA,TRBV29-1,NA,TRBJ2-3,TGCAGCGCGTTTGGGGCTCTCACAGATACGCAGTATTTT,CSAFGALTDTQYF
NA,TRBV5-6,NA,TRBJ1-1,TGTGCCAGCAGCAATGGAGGGCTCGAGACCGAAAGGGACACTGAAGCTTTCTTT,CASSNGGLETERDTEAFF
NA,TRBV28,NA,TRBJ1-6,TGTGCCAGCAGTTTACCCAGGGGTAATTCACCCCTCCACTTT,CASSLPRGNSPLHF
NA,TRBV18,NA,TRBJ2-3,TGTGCCAGCTCACCATATGGCGGGGGCCTCACAGATACGCAGTATTTT,CASSPYGGGLTDTQYF
TRBD1,TRBV5-1,once,TRBJ1-6,TGCGCCAGCAGCCCAGGACAGGAGAAGGCCCTCCACTTT,CASSPGQEKALHF
NA,TRBV19,NA,TRBJ1-5,TGTGCCAGCAGCGGGACGCAAAGCAATCAGCCCCAGCATTTT,CASSGTQSNQPQHF
NA,TRBV29-1,NA,TRBJ2-3,TGCAGCACCAGGACAACAGATACGCAGTATTTT,CSTRTTDTQYF
NA,TRBV29-1,NA,TRBJ1-4,TGCAGCGTTGCCCGGAATGAAAAACTGTTTTTT,CSVARNEKLFF
NA,TRBV4-3,NA,TRBJ1-3,TGCGCCAGCAGCCAGGGGGGGCAGGGAGGCTACTCTGGAAACACCATATATTTT,CASSQGGQGGYSGNTIYF
TRBD2,TRBV4-1,NA,TRBJ2-7,TGCGCCAGCAGCCAAGATCGGGATAGCGGGGATACTAGCTCCTACGAGCAGTACTTC,CASSQDRDSGDTSSYEQYF
NA,TRBV29-1,few,TRBJ1-1,TGCAGCGTTGAAGCCCTGGGACGGGGGAGGACTGAAGCTTTCTTT,CSVEALGRGRTEAFF
TRBD1,TRBV11-3,NA,TRBJ1-6,TGTGCCAGCAGGGGACCGGACAGGCACCCTAATTCACCCCTCCACTTT,CASRGPDRHPNSPLHF
TRBD2,TRBV28,once,TRBJ2-3,TGTGCCAGCAGCCTCTCAGCGGGGGGTGGCACAGATACGCAGTATTTT,CASSLSAGGGTDTQYF
TRBD1,TRBV25-1,few,TRBJ1-1,TGTGCCAGCAGTTCTTGGGACAGGGGGAACACTGAAGCTTTCTTT,CASSSWDRGNTEAFF
TRBD2,TRBV5-4,NA,TRBJ2-7,TGTGCCAGCAAACTAGCGGGAGGCGAGCAGTACTTC,CASKLAGGEQYF
NA,TRBV19,NA,TRBJ1-5,TGTGCCAGTAGAGGAGACCATAGCAATCAGCCCCAGCATTTT,CASRGDHSNQPQHF
NA,TRBV10-2,few,TRBJ1-3,TGCGCCAGCGGTCAGACTGGAAACACCATATATTTT,CASGQTGNTIYF
TRBD2,TRBV6-5,NA,TRBJ2-5,TGTGCCAGCAGTTGGAGGACTAGCGGGGGGGGAGAGACCCAGTACTTC,CASSWRTSGGGETQYF
NA,TRBV11-3,NA,TRBJ2-7,TGTGCCAGCAGCCCCCGGGACTCTCTTGAGCAGTACTTC,CASSPRDSLEQYF
NA,TRBV6-1,NA,TRBJ1-5,TGTGCCAGCAGTCCCCGGGGGGAGCAGCCCCAGCATTTT,CASSPRGEQPQHF
NA,TRBV12-2,once,TRBJ2-2,TGTGCAAGTCAGCGGGAGATTGCCGGGGAGCTGTTTTTT,CASQREIAGELFF
TRBD1,TRBV4-3,NA,TRBJ2-7,TGCGCCAGCAGCCAAGACCCCAGGGGGCCGTACGAGCAGTACTTC,CASSQDPRGPYEQYF
NA,TRBV7-9,once,TRBJ2-5,TGTGCCAGCAGCTTAGGAGGAGTCGAGACCCAGTACTTC,CASSLGGVETQYF
TRBD2,TRBV2,NA,TRBJ2-1,TGTGCCAGCAGTTTAGGGCTAGCGGGAGAGGATGAGCAGTTCTTC,CASSLGLAGEDEQFF
TRBD1,TRBV27,NA,TRBJ1-2,TGTGCCAGCAGTCCCACCCCTTGGGACAGACCTCCCCTAGTTGGACTTGGCTACACCTTC,CASSPTPWDRPPLVGLGYTF
NA,TRBV11-2,once,TRBJ2-7,TGTGCCAGCAAATCGGCCCGCAGGTACGAGCAGTACTTC,CASKSARRYEQYF
TRBD1,TRBV28,NA,TRBJ2-5,TGTGCCAGCAGCGAACTGATGGACAGGGGAGAGACCCAGTACTTC,CASSELMDRGETQYF
NA,TRBV7-7,NA,TRBJ2-5,TGTGCCAGCAGCTTAGCGCGGTCAGCTCAAGAGACCCAGTACTTC,CASSLARSAQETQYF